One and the same sample provided the 6 T cell receptor beta chains below, sequenced in a study of CD8+ T cells in alopecia areata. Extraction and reverse transcription of RNA yielded cDNA as the sequencing template. Measured with immunoSEQ multiplex PCR; TCRdb has only the in-frame clones, and not every one. The sample has 150,000 to 250,000 clones, 58% seen once. Treatment noted: oral pan-JAK inhibitor, 5-10 mg twice daily. This material consisted of CD4+ T cells sorted from blood, taken at week 24, from a patient treated with tofacitinib. All receptors derive from a human donor with alopecia areata.

The CDR3 loop is CASRASLAGTDTQYF. As DNA, the CDR3 is TGTGCCAGCAGGGCCAGCCTAGCGGGGACAGATACGCAGTATTTT. The V and J genes are TRBV6-5 and TRBJ2-3; 9 bases agree with TRBD2. Trimming at V came to 6 bases and at J to 3 bases, leaving 7 bases not matched to a gene. The CDR3 has 15 amino acids. Germline V gene lookup returns CDR1 MNHEY and CDR2 SVGAGI.

The genes are TRBV15 and TRBJ1-2; D possibly corresponds to TRBD1 (5 bases). The CDR3 extends over 14 amino acids. Trimming removed 0 bases at V and 7 bases at J, with 12 bases between. Germline assignment: CDR1 LNHNV and CDR2 YYDKDF (reference sequence). The CDR3 reads CATSRDRMGLGYTF. DNA of the CDR3: TGTGCCACCAGCAGAGATAGGATGGGGCTTGGCTACACCTTC.

Concerning this clone: This may be a read error: a much more frequent sequence differs by one nucleotide. The CDR3 spells CASSWDRANYGYTF. CDR3 bases: TGTGCCAGCAGCTGGGACAGGGCGAACTATGGCTACACCTTC. The rearrangement uses TRBV7-2 and TRBJ1-2; 9 nucleotides align to TRBD1. The germline gives CDR1 SGHTA, CDR2 FQGNSA. The CDR3 is 14 residues long. V gave up 4 bases and J gave up 2 bases; unmatched junction bases: 2.

V is TRBV28 and J is TRBJ2-1; tentatively, D is TRBD1 or TRBD2 (5 bases each). The CDR3 length is 15 residues. Trimming stripped 6 bases from V and 1 base from J, with 13 bases between. Per the germline V gene, CDR1 is MDHEN and CDR2 is SYDVKM. The CDR3 DNA is TGTGCCAGCAGCAAGGACTGGGGGTCCTACAATGAGCAGTTCTTC. Translated: CASSKDWGSYNEQFF.

The V and J genes are TRBV4-2 and TRBJ2-1; D tentatively fits TRBD1 or TRBD2 (5 bases each). CDR3 length: 18 amino acids. The ends were cut back, 0 bases at V and 0 bases at J, with 15 bases in the middle. The germline CDR1 and CDR2 sequences are LGHNA and YNFKEQ. The CDR3 loop reads CASSQDILGRSSYNEQFF. The CDR3 DNA follows: TGTGCCAGCAGCCAAGATATTTTGGGACGGAGCTCCTACAATGAGCAGTTCTTC.

The chain couples TRBV4-1 to TRBJ1-2; D not certain. The CDR3 runs 13 residues. Germline CDR1 MGHRA, CDR2 YSYEKL. Trimming stripped 0 bases from V and 3 bases from J, with 5 bases between. As DNA, the CDR3 is TGCGCCAGCAGCCAAGATCCTGACTATGGCTACACCTTC. It yields the protein CASSQDPDYGYTF.